This T cell receptor beta chain stems from a study of shared clonotypes between healthy human individuals. As for the study in general: Plates per donor: three CD4 naive, three CD4 memory, two CD8 naive, one CD8 memory.

Assay: immunoSEQ multiplex PCR; the TCRdb copy retains only in-frame clones and omits some. The table records 2 million to 2.5 million clones, 93% of them present only once. The CDR3 is 12 amino acids. Germline trimming cut 5 bases from V and 6 bases from J; bases unmatched to any gene: 2. Germline V lookup: CDR1 SEHNR, CDR2 FQNEAQ (reference sequence). A note on this clone: Additional DNA sequences in this sample encode the identical CDR3.

Sequencing input: naive CD4+ T cells from PBMCs. The subset: CD45RA+ positively selected. The chain recombines TRBV7-9 with TRBJ2-3; 7 positions match TRBD2. The receptor's source is a man younger than 30 in good health. Some clones in this sample may be carry-over from other donors' samples. The CDR3 spells CASSPGGDTQYF. DNA for the CDR3: TGTGCCAGCAGCCCCGGGGGGGATACGCAGTATTTT.